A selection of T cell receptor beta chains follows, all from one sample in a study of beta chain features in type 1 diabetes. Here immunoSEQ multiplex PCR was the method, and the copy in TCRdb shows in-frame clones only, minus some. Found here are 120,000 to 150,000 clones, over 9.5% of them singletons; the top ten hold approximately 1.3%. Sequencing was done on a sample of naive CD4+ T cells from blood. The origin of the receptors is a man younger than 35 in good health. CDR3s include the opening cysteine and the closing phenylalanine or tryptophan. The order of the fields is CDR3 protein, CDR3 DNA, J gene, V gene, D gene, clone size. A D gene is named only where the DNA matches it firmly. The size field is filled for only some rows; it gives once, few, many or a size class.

cdr3_aa: CASSTRVGVGQPQHF
cdr3_nt: TGTGCCAGTAGTACCAGGGTAGGGGTTGGTCAGCCCCAGCATTTT
j_call: TRBJ1-5
v_call: TRBV19
d_call: .
clone_size: few

cdr3_aa: CASSAVGYALRGLKENTGELFF
cdr3_nt: TGTGCCAGCAGCGCTGTAGGCTACGCCCTCAGGGGGTTAAAAGAGAACACCGGGGAGCTGTTTTTT
j_call: TRBJ2-2
v_call: TRBV9
d_call: TRBD1
clone_size: .

cdr3_aa: CASRLWDRGTYEQYF
cdr3_nt: TGTGCCAGCAGGCTGTGGGACAGGGGAACCTACGAGCAGTACTTC
j_call: TRBJ2-7
v_call: TRBV6-6
d_call: TRBD1
clone_size: few

cdr3_aa: CASSFMRQGVSPQHF
cdr3_nt: TGTGCCAGCAGCTTTATGAGACAGGGGGTTTCGCCCCAGCATTTT
j_call: TRBJ1-5
v_call: TRBV5-6
d_call: TRBD1
clone_size: once

cdr3_aa: CASSPGSNQPQHF
cdr3_nt: TGTGCCAGCAGCCCAGGGAGCAATCAGCCCCAGCATTTT
j_call: TRBJ1-5
v_call: TRBV7-2
d_call: .
clone_size: few

cdr3_aa: CASSRTGMSYTF
cdr3_nt: TGTGCCAGCAGTCGAACAGGGATGAGCTACACCTTC
j_call: TRBJ1-2
v_call: TRBV28
d_call: .
clone_size: few

cdr3_aa: CSVGGLGTQYF
cdr3_nt: TGCAGCGTTGGAGGACTAGGTACGCAGTATTTT
j_call: TRBJ2-3
v_call: TRBV29-1
d_call: TRBD2
clone_size: many

cdr3_aa: CASRGDRASGNTIYF
cdr3_nt: TGTGCCAGCAGAGGCGACAGGGCCTCTGGAAACACCATATATTTT
j_call: TRBJ1-3
v_call: TRBV9
d_call: TRBD1
clone_size: .

cdr3_aa: CATNSIGEKLFF
cdr3_nt: TGTGCCACCAATAGCATAGGCGAAAAACTGTTTTTT
j_call: TRBJ1-4
v_call: TRBV15
d_call: .
clone_size: .

cdr3_aa: CASSLAPSRQGLYEQYF
cdr3_nt: TGCGCCAGCAGCCTAGCCCCCTCGAGACAGGGATTGTACGAGCAGTACTTC
j_call: TRBJ2-7
v_call: TRBV5-1
d_call: TRBD1
clone_size: few

cdr3_aa: CASSLGTSGGADTQYF
cdr3_nt: TGTGCCAGCAGCTTAGGGACTAGCGGGGGGGCAGATACGCAGTATTTT
j_call: TRBJ2-3
v_call: TRBV11-2
d_call: TRBD2
clone_size: .

cdr3_aa: CASSLQGSPYEQYF
cdr3_nt: TGTGCCAGCAGCCTACAGGGGAGCCCCTACGAGCAGTACTTC
j_call: TRBJ2-7
v_call: TRBV6-1
d_call: TRBD1
clone_size: few

cdr3_aa: CASSLVTSDAQYF
cdr3_nt: TGTGCCAGCAGCTTAGTGACTAGCGATGCCCAGTACTTC
j_call: TRBJ2-5
v_call: TRBV7-3
d_call: TRBD2
clone_size: .

cdr3_aa: CASSPYRRDRELIGELFF
cdr3_nt: TGTGCCAGCTCACCGTATCGCCGGGACAGGGAATTAATCGGGGAGCTGTTTTTT
j_call: TRBJ2-2
v_call: TRBV18
d_call: TRBD1
clone_size: few

cdr3_aa: CASSAGQGYGYTF
cdr3_nt: TGTGCCAGCAGCGCGGGACAGGGGTATGGCTACACCTTC
j_call: TRBJ1-2
v_call: TRBV7-6
d_call: TRBD1
clone_size: .

cdr3_aa: CASSLATGLAYEQYF
cdr3_nt: TGTGCCAGCAGCTTAGCGACAGGGTTAGCCTACGAGCAGTACTTC
j_call: TRBJ2-7
v_call: TRBV7-2
d_call: TRBD1
clone_size: .

cdr3_aa: CASSQDYGRVETQYF
cdr3_nt: TGCGCCAGCAGCCAAGATTATGGCAGGGTGGAGACCCAGTACTTC
j_call: TRBJ2-5
v_call: TRBV4-1
d_call: .
clone_size: .

cdr3_aa: CSVDESGGHTQYF
cdr3_nt: TGCAGCGTTGACGAGTCCGGCGGCCATACGCAGTATTTT
j_call: TRBJ2-3
v_call: TRBV29-1
d_call: .
clone_size: .

cdr3_aa: CASDWDRGSNEQFF
cdr3_nt: TGTGCCAGCGATTGGGACAGGGGAAGCAATGAGCAGTTCTTC
j_call: TRBJ2-1
v_call: TRBV6-5
d_call: TRBD1
clone_size: few

cdr3_aa: CASSYPTGTGDQPQHF
cdr3_nt: TGTGCCAGCAGTTACCCCACCGGGACAGGGGATCAGCCCCAGCATTTT
j_call: TRBJ1-5
v_call: TRBV6-5
d_call: TRBD1
clone_size: few

cdr3_aa: CASSSRDRGRYEQYF
cdr3_nt: TGTGCCAGCAGCTCCCGGGACAGGGGGCGGTACGAGCAGTACTTC
j_call: TRBJ2-7
v_call: TRBV11-2
d_call: TRBD1
clone_size: .

cdr3_aa: CASSPSGGRYEQYF
cdr3_nt: TGTGCCAGCAGTCCCAGCGGGGGTCGCTACGAGCAGTACTTC
j_call: TRBJ2-7
v_call: TRBV7-2
d_call: TRBD2
clone_size: few

cdr3_aa: CASSLALLDTQYF
cdr3_nt: TGTGCCAGCAGCTTGGCCCTTCTGGATACGCAGTATTTT
j_call: TRBJ2-3
v_call: TRBV5-4
d_call: .
clone_size: .

cdr3_aa: CASSLPREGSSSYEQYF
cdr3_nt: TGTGCCAGCAGCTTACCCCGAGAGGGTTCTAGCTCCTACGAGCAGTACTTC
j_call: TRBJ2-7
v_call: TRBV7-2
d_call: .
clone_size: few

cdr3_aa: CASSWTGKVSPLHF
cdr3_nt: TGTGCCAGCAGTTGGACAGGGAAAGTCTCACCCCTCCACTTT
j_call: TRBJ1-6
v_call: TRBV6-5
d_call: TRBD1
clone_size: .

cdr3_aa: CASSLARLAGASYNEQFF
cdr3_nt: TGTGCCAGCAGCTTAGCCCGATTAGCGGGGGCCTCCTACAATGAGCAGTTCTTC
j_call: TRBJ2-1
v_call: TRBV7-2
d_call: TRBD2
clone_size: .

cdr3_aa: CASRRGTGPNTEAFF
cdr3_nt: TGTGCCAGTAGACGAGGGACAGGGCCGAACACTGAAGCTTTCTTT
j_call: TRBJ1-1
v_call: TRBV19
d_call: TRBD1
clone_size: few

cdr3_aa: CASSQHTGEATNTGELFF
cdr3_nt: TGTGCCAGCAGCCAGCATACAGGGGAGGCGACGAACACCGGGGAGCTGTTTTTT
j_call: TRBJ2-2
v_call: TRBV4-2
d_call: .
clone_size: few

cdr3_aa: CASSEITGGNQPQHF
cdr3_nt: TGTGCCAGCAGTGAAATTACAGGGGGCAATCAGCCCCAGCATTTT
j_call: TRBJ1-5
v_call: TRBV6-1
d_call: TRBD1
clone_size: .

cdr3_aa: CSVEGQGDEQYF
cdr3_nt: TGCAGCGTTGAGGGACAGGGCGACGAGCAGTACTTC
j_call: TRBJ2-7
v_call: TRBV29-1
d_call: TRBD1
clone_size: many

cdr3_aa: CASSGGFQETQYF
cdr3_nt: TGTGCCAGCAGCGGCGGTTTCCAAGAGACCCAGTACTTC
j_call: TRBJ2-5
v_call: TRBV7-2
d_call: .
clone_size: .

cdr3_aa: CAISGRGGDTEAFF
cdr3_nt: TGTGCCATCAGTGGCAGAGGGGGGGACACTGAAGCTTTCTTT
j_call: TRBJ1-1
v_call: TRBV10-3
d_call: .
clone_size: few

cdr3_aa: CASSRGQTGRTEAFF
cdr3_nt: TGTGCCAGTAGTAGAGGTCAGACAGGCCGTACTGAAGCTTTCTTT
j_call: TRBJ1-1
v_call: TRBV19
d_call: .
clone_size: few

cdr3_aa: CASSPLAGGGEQFF
cdr3_nt: TGCGCCAGCAGCCCCCTAGCGGGCGGGGGTGAGCAGTTCTTC
j_call: TRBJ2-1
v_call: TRBV5-1
d_call: TRBD2
clone_size: many

cdr3_aa: CASSVDGQERTPLHF
cdr3_nt: TGTGCCAGCAGCGTAGACGGACAGGAAAGGACACCCCTCCACTTT
j_call: TRBJ1-6
v_call: TRBV9
d_call: TRBD1
clone_size: few

cdr3_aa: CASSVAGGRETQYF
cdr3_nt: TGTGCCAGCAGCGTAGCGGGGGGGCGGGAGACCCAGTACTTC
j_call: TRBJ2-5
v_call: TRBV7-2
d_call: TRBD2
clone_size: few

cdr3_aa: CASSPSGIAKNIQYF
cdr3_nt: TGCGCCAGCAGCCCTAGCGGGATAGCCAAAAACATTCAGTACTTC
j_call: TRBJ2-4
v_call: TRBV4-1
d_call: TRBD2
clone_size: few

cdr3_aa: CASSLLPTGVTEAFF
cdr3_nt: TGTGCCAGCAGCTTATTACCGACAGGGGTTACTGAAGCTTTCTTT
j_call: TRBJ1-1
v_call: TRBV7-9
d_call: TRBD1
clone_size: few

cdr3_aa: CASSYSGQGSGYTF
cdr3_nt: TGTGCCAGCAGTTACTCGGGACAGGGCTCTGGCTACACCTTC
j_call: TRBJ1-2
v_call: TRBV6-5
d_call: TRBD1
clone_size: few

cdr3_aa: CSVERVGRTEAFF
cdr3_nt: TGCAGCGTTGAAAGGGTCGGGAGAACTGAAGCTTTCTTT
j_call: TRBJ1-1
v_call: TRBV29-1
d_call: .
clone_size: few

cdr3_aa: CASSASGGGSFTYEQYF
cdr3_nt: TGTGCCAGCAGCGCCTCGGGCGGGGGGTCCTTCACCTACGAGCAGTACTTC
j_call: TRBJ2-7
v_call: TRBV7-2
d_call: TRBD2
clone_size: few

cdr3_aa: CASSPILAGGTGELFF
cdr3_nt: TGTGCCAGCAGCCCTATTCTAGCGGGAGGGACCGGGGAGCTGTTTTTT
j_call: TRBJ2-2
v_call: TRBV7-2
d_call: TRBD2
clone_size: few

cdr3_aa: CATSRDGGTYEQYF
cdr3_nt: TGTGCCACCAGCAGAGATGGCGGTACCTACGAGCAGTACTTC
j_call: TRBJ2-7
v_call: TRBV15
d_call: .
clone_size: few

cdr3_aa: CASTGTSGVADTQYF
cdr3_nt: TGTGCCAGCACTGGGACTAGCGGGGTAGCAGATACGCAGTATTTT
j_call: TRBJ2-3
v_call: TRBV7-9
d_call: TRBD2
clone_size: few

cdr3_aa: CASRGQGADTQYF
cdr3_nt: TGTGCCAGCAGAGGACAGGGGGCAGATACGCAGTATTTT
j_call: TRBJ2-3
v_call: TRBV6-1
d_call: TRBD1
clone_size: .

cdr3_aa: CASKRRQALLNEKLFF
cdr3_nt: TGTGCCAGCAAGAGGAGACAGGCGCTGCTTAATGAAAAACTGTTTTTT
j_call: TRBJ1-4
v_call: TRBV28
d_call: .
clone_size: few

cdr3_aa: CASSPGQHTGELFF
cdr3_nt: TGTGCCAGCAGTCCGGGACAGCACACCGGGGAGCTGTTTTTT
j_call: TRBJ2-2
v_call: TRBV6-6
d_call: TRBD1
clone_size: few

cdr3_aa: CASSYQGTAANYGYTF
cdr3_nt: TGTGCCAGCAGTTACCAGGGGACAGCAGCTAACTATGGCTACACCTTC
j_call: TRBJ1-2
v_call: TRBV6-6
d_call: TRBD1
clone_size: .

cdr3_aa: CASSFGQGANEQYF
cdr3_nt: TGTGCCAGTAGCTTTGGACAGGGGGCGAACGAGCAGTACTTC
j_call: TRBJ2-7
v_call: TRBV19
d_call: TRBD1
clone_size: few

cdr3_aa: CASSTGLAEFTDTQYF
cdr3_nt: TGTGCCAGCAGCACGGGACTAGCGGAGTTCACAGATACGCAGTATTTT
j_call: TRBJ2-3
v_call: TRBV7-8
d_call: TRBD2
clone_size: .

cdr3_aa: CASSPGNVYGYTF
cdr3_nt: TGTGCCAGCAGTCCGGGTAACGTCTATGGCTACACCTTC
j_call: TRBJ1-2
v_call: TRBV27
d_call: .
clone_size: few

cdr3_aa: CASSQEMVGQGTHYEQYF
cdr3_nt: TGTGCCAGCAGCCAAGAAATGGTCGGGCAGGGGACCCACTACGAGCAGTACTTC
j_call: TRBJ2-7
v_call: TRBV4-2
d_call: .
clone_size: .

cdr3_aa: CASSSPPGSYEQYF
cdr3_nt: TGTGCCAGCAGCTCCCCCCCAGGATCCTACGAGCAGTACTTC
j_call: TRBJ2-7
v_call: TRBV7-6
d_call: .
clone_size: .

cdr3_aa: CASSPGQRTDNEQFF
cdr3_nt: TGTGCCAGCAGCCCGGGACAGAGGACAGACAATGAGCAGTTCTTC
j_call: TRBJ2-1
v_call: TRBV11-3
d_call: TRBD1
clone_size: .

cdr3_aa: CASSLGAGGSAQPQHF
cdr3_nt: TGTGCCAGCAGCTTAGGCGCAGGGGGATCGGCTCAGCCCCAGCATTTT
j_call: TRBJ1-5
v_call: TRBV7-9
d_call: TRBD1
clone_size: many

cdr3_aa: CASSTAWGETQYF
cdr3_nt: TGTGCCAGCAGCACTGCGTGGGGCGAGACCCAGTACTTC
j_call: TRBJ2-5
v_call: TRBV7-2
d_call: .
clone_size: .